The sequence of this TCR beta chain was determined in a study of cytomegalovirus exposure and HLA in healthy donors. Study as a whole: Of some 410 genotyped donors, around 80% grouped in the Caucasian-associated ancestry cluster.

General study findings and limits: Beyond CMV serostatus, there was no information to go on about immune exposure. A later analysis found most CMV-associated TCR beta chains apparently HLA-restricted. Fewer N-insertions (relative to the approximately 700-donor mean) were reportedly seen in an Asian-associated ancestry cluster in a later analysis.

With respect to this clone: The target antigen is unknown.

The germline gives CDR1 MNHEY, CDR2 SMNVEV (reference sequence). The V end was cut by 5 bases, the J end by 3 bases, with 16 bases between. This CDR3 comprises 15 residues. The PCR used 60 Vbeta and 13 Jbeta primers. Libraries were prepared by immunoSEQ multiplex PCR; TCRdb keeps only in-frame clonotypes and omits some of them. The table has some 200,000 clones, less than 90% seen once. The specimen sequenced was PBMCs. The sequence came from a man aged 45-65 years in good health and CMV-seronegative. The chain recombines TRBV27 with TRBJ1-2; no reliable D call. The CDR3 coding sequence is TGTGCCAGCAGTCCATATAGGACTTTAGACTATGGCTACACCTTC. Encoded protein: CASSPYRTLDYGYTF.